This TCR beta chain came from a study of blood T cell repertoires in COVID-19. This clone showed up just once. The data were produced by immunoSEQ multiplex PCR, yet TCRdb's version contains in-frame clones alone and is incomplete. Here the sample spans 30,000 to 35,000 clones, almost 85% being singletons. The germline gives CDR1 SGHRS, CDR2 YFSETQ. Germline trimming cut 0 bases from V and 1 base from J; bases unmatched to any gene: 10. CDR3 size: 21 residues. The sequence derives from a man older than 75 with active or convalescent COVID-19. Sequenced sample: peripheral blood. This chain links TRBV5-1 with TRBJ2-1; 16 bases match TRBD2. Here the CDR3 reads CASSLASGLAGGPVSYNEQFF. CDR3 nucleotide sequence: TGCGCCAGCAGCTTGGCCTCGGGACTAGCGGGAGGGCCGGTTTCCTACAATGAGCAGTTCTTC.